This T cell receptor beta chain came from a study of T cell responses to AZD1222 COVID-19 vaccine. Study-wide results and limits: Donors in the cohort were predominantly white British and more often female, and clonal diversity was possibly underestimated. With dominance at 160-218 and 743-854, vaccine-associated CD4 TCRs spanned spike.

Germline assignment: CDR1 MDHEN and CDR2 SYDVKM. V was shortened by 3 bases and J by 0 bases, with 12 bases between the two germline ends. The CDR3 runs to 16 residues. With respect to this clone: Its matching antigen is unknown.

TCRdb's copy holds only in-frame clones and misses some; the assay was immunoSEQ multiplex PCR. The sample includes approximately 170,000 clones, around 90% of them seen just once. The input for sequencing was peripheral blood, taken on day 0 of AZD1222 vaccination. The TCR originated in an adult in good health. V usage is TRBV28 and J usage is TRBJ2-1; D is unclear. The CDR3 here is CASSFLGPASYNEQFF. The CDR3 coding sequence is TGTGCCAGCAGTTTCTTGGGCCCCGCCTCCTACAATGAGCAGTTCTTC.